This entry lists 29 T cell receptor beta chains sequenced from one sample in a study of CD8 T cells in ankylosing spondylitis. Study observations and caveats: A motif in TCR beta, a set of under ten highly homologous variants, appeared characteristic of ankylosing spondylitis blood.

Each CDR3 protein gets one entry after TCRdb re-called the 5' RACE reads with MiXCR. The table includes hundreds of thousands of distinct CDR3 sequences, approximately 11% detected once. Antigen specificity for these receptors is unknown. Material: blood, either unsorted or a sorted T cell fraction (not recorded which). These TCRs come from a male donor with ankylosing spondylitis.

CDR3 protein: CASGEGRKVYTF. CDR3 bases: TGTGCCAGCGGCGAAGGGCGTAAGGTCTACACCTTC. The V and J genes are TRBV6-4 and TRBJ1-2; D remains unclear. Trimming took 8 bases from V and 10 from J, leaving 17 bases between them. Germline values: CDR1 MRHNA, CDR2 SNTAGT. CDR3 length equals 12 residues.

V is TRBV24-1 and J is TRBJ2-3; 14 bases fit TRBD2. There are 18 residues in the CDR3. The germline V gene encodes CDR1 KGHDR and CDR2 SFDVKD. V lost 7 bases to trimming and J lost 3 bases; unmatched junction nucleotides: 11. Here the CDR3 DNA reads TGTGCCACCAGCAGAACCGGGACTAGCGGGAGTTCGACAGATACGCAGTATTTT. This gives the protein CATSRTGTSGSSTDTQYF.

The rearrangement links TRBV12-5 to TRBJ2-5, with 7 bases that match TRBD1. V lost 2 bases, J lost 2 bases, and 2 bases stayed unmatched. Looked up from germline, CDR1 is LGHNT and CDR2 is FRNRAP. CDR3 length equals 14 residues. The CDR3 region is CASGLWTGQETQYF. CDR3 bases: TGTGCTAGTGGTTTGTGGACAGGTCAAGAGACCCAGTACTTC.

The rearrangement links TRBV2 to TRBJ1-5; 10 bases are shared with TRBD1. With V trimmed by 4 bases and J by 6 bases, 12 bases remained unmatched. Germline V lookup: CDR1 SNHLY, CDR2 FYNNEI. CDR3 size: 17 residues. CDR3 in DNA: TGTGCCAGCAGTGGGGACCGGGACAGGGGAAATTTTCAGCCCCAGCATTTT. Encoded protein: CASSGDRDRGNFQPQHF.

CDR3 sequence: CASSPRTGGGSQPQHF. In DNA form, the CDR3 reads TGTGCCAGTAGTCCCCGGACAGGGGGCGGGAGTCAGCCCCAGCATTTT. The chain combines TRBV19 with TRBJ1-5; the match to TRBD1 covers 11 bases. Germline V gives CDR1 LNHDA, CDR2 SQIVND (reference sequence). The CDR3 is made up of 16 amino acids. V trimming: 5 bases; J trimming: 6 bases; junction bases outside the gene matches: 9.

This clonotype was recorded a few times. J is TRBJ1-2 and V is TRBV4-1; TRBD1 aligns across 9 bases. The CDR3 runs 15 residues. Germline loops: CDR1 MGHRA, CDR2 YSYEKL. The J segment lost 3 bases and the V segment lost 5 bases, leaving 7 bases of the junction unmatched. CDR3 amino acids: CASSDRQGVDYGYTF. CDR3 nucleotide sequence: TGCGCCAGCAGCGACCGACAGGGGGTAGACTATGGCTACACCTTC.

The DNA for the CDR3 is TGTGCCAGCAGCTTAGTAGGGACAGGCACTGAAGCTTTCTTT. Translating it yields CASSLVGTGTEAFF. The V gene is TRBV7-8, the J gene TRBJ1-1, with TRBD1 identical over 8 bases. CDR3 size: 14 residues. Trimming took 1 base from V and 4 from J; bases not matched to a gene: 2. The germline V gene has CDR1 SGHVS and CDR2 FQNEAQ.

The gene calls are TRBV4-2 and TRBJ1-5, with D unclear. CDR1 and CDR2 (germline): LGHNA, YNFKEQ. The CDR3 covers 13 residues. Trimming removed 0 bases from V and 7 bases from J, with 7 bases in between. Written as DNA, the CDR3 is TGTGCCAGCAGCCAAGATCTGGCCCAGCCCCAGCATTTT. Its translation: CASSQDLAQPQHF.

CDR3 DNA: TGCAGTGCTAGCCCCAGGGCCCACAATGAGCAGTTCTTC. This codes for CSASPRAHNEQFF. This sequence joins TRBV20-1 and TRBJ2-1, with TRBD1 as a possible D gene (5 bases). In germline, CDR1 is DFQATT, CDR2 SNEGSKA (reference sequence). V lost 3 bases, J lost 5 bases, and 11 bases lay in between. The CDR3 runs to 13 residues.

The rearrangement links TRBV5-1 to TRBJ2-3, with D possibly matching TRBD2 (6 bases). This CDR3 spans 14 amino acids. The V gene's germline CDR1 is SGHRS and CDR2 YFSETQ. The germline V and J ends were trimmed by 4 bases and 4 bases, with 13 bases remaining between them. CDR3 sequence (DNA): TGCGCCAGCAGCCCGCCCGGGAGCGCAGATACGCAGTATTTT. Its translation is CASSPPGSADTQYF. The whole variable domain, remainder taken from reference TRBV5-1 and TRBJ2-3, is KAGVTQTPRYLIKTRGQQVTLSCSPISGHRSVSWYQQTPGQGLQFLFEYFSETQRNKGNFPGRFSGRQFSNSRSEMNVSTLELGDSALYLCASSPPGSADTQYFGPGTRLTVL.

In its sample, this clonotype was seen many times. The chain employs TRBV5-1 and TRBJ2-1; D might be TRBD2 (6 bases). V was clipped by 4 bases and J by 5 bases, with 25 bases between them. The length of the CDR3 is 18 residues. The germline V gene has CDR1 SGHRS and CDR2 YFSETQ. The CDR3 DNA reads as TGCGCCAGCAGCGCCACCCCCGGGGGACTGCTGAGGAACAATGAGCAGTTCTTC. Translation: CASSATPGGLLRNNEQFF.

The chain employs TRBV20-1 and TRBJ2-5, with D possibly TRBD2 on 6 matching bases. The germline V gene has CDR1 DFQATT and CDR2 SNEGSKA (reference sequence). This CDR3 spans 14 amino acids. The V end was cut by 5 bases, the J end by 5 bases, with 18 bases between. CDR3 residues: CSAPGSVSVETQYF. DNA of the CDR3: TGCAGTGCTCCCGGGAGCGTGAGTGTGGAGACCCAGTACTTC.

The chain has TRBV2 and TRBJ1-6; D unclear. The CDR3 runs to 15 residues. The germline V gene encodes CDR1 SNHLY and CDR2 FYNNEI. V lost 7 bases, J lost 7 bases, and 17 bases lay in between. CDR3: CASNMDGSRNSPLHF. In DNA form, the CDR3 reads TGTGCCAGCAACATGGACGGATCCAGGAATTCACCCCTCCACTTT.

J is TRBJ2-5 and V is TRBV6-1; 7 positions agree with TRBD2. Germline CDR1 reads MNHNS; CDR2 reads SASEGT. The CDR3 has 13 amino acids. V lost 7 bases to trimming and J lost 5 bases; unmatched junction nucleotides: 7. Here the CDR3 reads CASTSGPWETQYF. The CDR3 bases are TGTGCCAGCACTAGCGGACCCTGGGAGACCCAGTACTTC.

The rearrangement joins TRBV11-2 to TRBJ2-1; 12 nucleotides match TRBD2. CDR1 is SGHAT, CDR2 FQNNGV, per germline. V shed 5 bases, J shed 16 bases, and the junction held 9 bases outside the gene matches. CDR3 length: 13 amino acids. In DNA form, the CDR3 reads TGTGCCAGCAGCCTGGCTAGCGGGAGGGCTGATTTCTTC. Translating it yields CASSLASGRADFF. Drawing the rest from reference TRBV11-2 and TRBJ2-1, the complete variable domain is EAGVAQSPRYKIIEKRQSVAFWCNPISGHATLYWYQQILGQGPKLLIQFQNNGVVDDSQLPKDRFSAERLKGVDSTLKIQPAKLEDSAVYLCASSLASGRADFFGPGTRLTVL.

This clonotype was observed a handful of times. The chain uses TRBV20-1 and TRBJ2-7; no clear D. The V end lost 1 base, the J end lost 3 bases, and 13 bases lay between the germline ends. The germline V gene has CDR1 DFQATT and CDR2 SNEGSKA (reference sequence). The CDR3 is 14 amino acids. The CDR3 DNA reads TGCAGTGCTAGAGTGGGTGGTAAAAACTACGAGCAGTACTTC. This codes for CSARVGGKNYEQYF.

This clonotype came up a few times. The DNA for the CDR3 is TGCGCCAGCAGGGCCACAGGGGGCGGGGAGACCCAGTACTTC. Translated, it gives CASRATGGGETQYF. V usage is TRBV10-2 and J usage is TRBJ2-5; 9 bases align to TRBD1. J was trimmed by 5 bases and V by 6 bases; bases with no gene match: 7. The germline CDR1 and CDR2 sequences are WSHSY and SAAADI. There are 14 residues in the CDR3.

The CDR3 DNA sequence: TGTGCCAGCAGCCAAGAACCCGGGGCAACCTACGAGCAGTACTTC. It codes for CASSQEPGATYEQYF. This chain uses TRBV3-1 with TRBJ2-7, with D perhaps assigned TRBD1 or TRBD2 (5 bases each). Trimming removed 0 bases at V and 2 bases at J, with 11 bases between. This CDR3 region has 15 residues. Germline V CDR1 and CDR2: LGHDT, YNNKEL (reference sequence).

This clonotype was detected a few times. CDR3 bases: TGCGCCAGCAGCCCAACCGGGACAGACCAAGAGACCCAGTACTTC. Protein: CASSPTGTDQETQYF. The gene calls are TRBV10-1 and TRBJ2-5; 7 bases match TRBD1. Germline-derived CDR1 and CDR2 are WNHNN and SYGVQD (reference sequence). Germline trimming cut 6 bases from V and 0 bases from J; bases unmatched to any gene: 7. The CDR3 extends over 15 amino acids.

This clonotype was detected a few times. The V call is TRBV12-3 or TRBV12-4, the J call TRBJ2-1; tentatively, D is TRBD2 (5 bases). Between the trimmed V and J ends, which lost 6 bases and 11 bases, there was a span of 14 bases. CDR3 length equals 12 residues. In DNA form, the CDR3 reads TGTGCCAGCAGCCCATCCTCCGGGAAGCAGTTCTTC. It codes for CASSPSSGKQFF.

This clonotype was counted only a few times. The gene calls are TRBV24-1 and TRBJ2-5; TRBD1 might be the D (6 bases). Per germline, CDR1 KGHDR and CDR2 SFDVKD. This CDR3 region has 17 residues. Trimming shortened V by 0 bases and J by 4 bases, and 17 bases separated the two germline ends. The CDR3 DNA is TGTGCCACCAGTGATTTGCAGGCAGGGGAGAAGCGAGAGACCCAGTACTTC. Protein product: CATSDLQAGEKRETQYF.

This chain uses TRBV20-1 with TRBJ2-5, with 7 bases lining up with TRBD2. From germline, CDR1 is DFQATT and CDR2 SNEGSKA (reference sequence). Trimming at V came to 0 bases and at J to 5 bases, leaving 9 bases not matched to a gene. The CDR3 is 15 residues long. For the CDR3, the DNA is TGCAGTGCTAGAGACCCGAGTGGGGGGGGTGAGACCCAGTACTTC. Translating gives CSARDPSGGGETQYF.

The chain employs TRBV2 and TRBJ2-4, with D possibly being TRBD1 or TRBD2 (5 bases each). Germline loops: CDR1 SNHLY, CDR2 FYNNEI. Trimming took off 6 bases at V and 0 bases at J, with 15 bases between the two ends. The CDR3 runs 16 residues. The CDR3 nucleotides are TGTGCCAGCAGGGACCGGGGCCTTTTAGCCAAAAACATTCAGTACTTC. This codes for CASRDRGLLAKNIQYF.

Ten or more counts support this clonotype. The chain links TRBV6-6 to TRBJ2-7, with a possible D match to TRBD1 (6 bases). In germline, CDR1 is MNHNY, CDR2 SVGAGI (reference sequence). This CDR3 comprises 13 residues. V was clipped by 4 bases and J by 4 bases, with 11 bases between them. CDR3 nucleotide sequence: TGTGCCAGCAGTTCGGACAGTCAGTACGAGCAGTACTTC. Its protein product is CASSSDSQYEQYF.

This clonotype has more than one count but fewer than ten. The rearrangement links TRBV3-1 to TRBJ2-3; 14 nucleotides match TRBD2. Germline V lookup: CDR1 LGHDT, CDR2 YNNKEL (reference sequence). This CDR3 contains 18 residues. The V segment lost 0 bases and the J segment 5 bases; nucleotides outside the gene matches: 7. CDR3 sequence reads: CASSQEGLAGALEDTQYF. The CDR3 nucleotides are TGTGCCAGCAGCCAAGAGGGACTAGCGGGAGCCCTTGAAGATACGCAGTATTTT.

This clonotype was found many times. The chain combines TRBV5-1 with TRBJ2-5; D perhaps matches TRBD2 (6 bases). The CDR3 has 14 residues. V was trimmed by 0 bases and J by 5 bases, leaving 11 bases between them. The V gene's germline CDR1 is SGHRS and CDR2 YFSETQ. The CDR3 protein is CASSLEAGSETQYF. In DNA form, the CDR3 reads TGCGCCAGCAGCTTGGAGGCGGGGTCCGAGACCCAGTACTTC.

This clonotype appeared a few times. The chain joins TRBV28 to TRBJ2-1; a weak D match, TRBD2 (6 bases). Germline V gene sequence: CDR1 MDHEN, CDR2 SYDVKM. V was pared by 5 bases and J by 6 bases, with 20 bases between. This CDR3 is 16 amino acids long. The CDR3 reads CASSLLVAGNPNEQFF. DNA for the CDR3: TGTGCCAGCAGTCTCTTAGTGGCGGGGAACCCCAATGAGCAGTTCTTC.

This clonotype was seen more than once but under ten times. This sequence joins TRBV11-2 and TRBJ2-1; perhaps TRBD2 as D (5 bases). This CDR3 spans 16 amino acids. The germline CDR1 and CDR2 sequences are SGHAT and FQNNGV. The V end was cut by 1 base, the J end by 2 bases, with 12 bases between. CDR3 in DNA: TGTGCCAGCAGCTTAGTTGTGCGGGCAACCTACAATGAGCAGTTCTTC. This sequence encodes CASSLVVRATYNEQFF.

This clonotype was recorded at least ten times. The chain couples TRBV27 to TRBJ1-5; TRBD1 might be the D (6 bases). Germline V gene sequence: CDR1 MNHEY, CDR2 SMNVEV (reference sequence). The V end was cut by 5 bases, the J end by 3 bases, with 17 bases between. There are 16 residues in the CDR3. The CDR3 region is CASSPATGRVNQPQHF. Here the CDR3 DNA reads TGTGCCAGCAGTCCGGCGACAGGAAGGGTCAATCAGCCCCAGCATTTT.